The 25 T cell receptor beta chains given below trace back to one sample, sequenced in a study of cytomegalovirus exposure and HLA in healthy donors. Method: immunoSEQ multiplex PCR; TCRdb's copy keeps in-frame clones and lacks some. The repertoire holds roughly 75,000 clones, with approximately 93% as singletons. Sequences were obtained from PBMCs. Receptor source: a man younger than 35 in good health and CMV-seropositive.

The chain joins TRBV28 to TRBJ2-1, with TRBD2 identical over 7 bases. CDR3 length: 14 residues. V was pared by 7 bases and J by 0 bases, with 3 bases of the junction left unmatched. The germline CDR1 and CDR2 sequences are MDHEN and SYDVKM. The chain's CDR3 is CASIRGSSYNEQFF. CDR3 coding DNA: TGTGCCAGCATCCGCGGGAGCTCCTACAATGAGCAGTTCTTC.

This clone was found once. The rearrangement links TRBV7-2 to TRBJ2-1, with TRBD1 matching over 8 bases. CDR1 is SGHTA, CDR2 FQGNSA, per germline. Trimming at V came to 3 bases and at J to 4 bases, leaving 11 bases not matched to a gene. This CDR3 contains 17 residues. CDR3 DNA: TGTGCCAGCAGCTTCGTTCGGCAGGGGGCCCATTACAATGAGCAGTTCTTC. It specifies CASSFVRQGAHYNEQFF.

This clone was observed a handful of times. The chain combines TRBV28 with TRBJ2-7, with a tentative D call TRBD1 (6 bases). In germline, CDR1 is MDHEN, CDR2 SYDVKM. The V and J ends lost 4 bases and 2 bases respectively, with 24 bases between them. This CDR3 is built from 18 residues. CDR3 protein: CASSSLYITGRNPYEQYF. The CDR3, as DNA: TGTGCCAGCAGTTCCCTTTATATTACAGGGCGGAACCCCTACGAGCAGTACTTC.

The chain recombines TRBV6-5 with TRBJ1-2, with 10 bases matching TRBD1. This CDR3 comprises 14 residues. Germline loops: CDR1 MNHEY, CDR2 SVGAGI. V was clipped by 6 bases and J by 3 bases; unmatched bases: 4. The CDR3 sequence is CASRTGTGDYGYTF. The DNA of the CDR3 is TGTGCCAGCAGGACCGGGACAGGGGACTATGGCTACACCTTC.

To note about this clone: The junction does not match germline at one end; this may be a read error. The CDR3 DNA sequence: TGCGCCAGCAGTCAGGCGGGGGGGGGCAGGCATTTT. Protein: CASSQAGGGRHF. This chain links TRBV4-1 with TRBJ2-3, with TRBD2 matching 9 bases. CDR1 and CDR2 from the germline V gene are MGHRA and YSYEKL. CDR3 size: 12 residues.

This chain joins TRBV6-1 and TRBJ2-7, with 8 bases matching TRBD1. The J segment lost 4 bases and the V segment lost 7 bases, leaving 12 bases of the junction unmatched. CDR3 length equals 15 residues. Germline V gives CDR1 MNHNS, CDR2 SASEGT. The CDR3 spells CASNKGPGGLYEQYF. DNA of the CDR3: TGTGCCAGCAACAAGGGTCCAGGGGGCTTGTACGAGCAGTACTTC.

V is TRBV6-1 and J is TRBJ2-3, with 8 bases that match TRBD2. Looked up from germline, CDR1 is MNHNS and CDR2 is SASEGT. V dropped 7 bases and J dropped 1; count of bases not matched to a gene: 4. CDR3 length: 14 amino acids. The CDR3 sequence is CASTTSGGTDTQYF. In DNA, the CDR3 is TGTGCCAGCACTACTAGCGGAGGCACAGATACGCAGTATTTT.

The J gene is TRBJ2-1, the V gene TRBV2, with a weak D call TRBD2 (6 bases). The CDR3 is made up of 11 amino acids. With 5 bases removed from V and 10 bases from J, the gap between germline ends came to 9 bases. Germline V lookup: CDR1 SNHLY, CDR2 FYNNEI. In DNA form, the CDR3 reads TGTGCCAGCAGTTCTGCGGGGGAGCAGTTCTTC. Translation gives CASSSAGEQFF.

This sequence joins TRBV6-5 and TRBJ1-5; D is unresolved. The germline V and J ends were trimmed by 2 bases and 9 bases, with 8 bases remaining between them. The germline gives CDR1 MNHEY, CDR2 SVGAGI. This CDR3 comprises 12 residues. The CDR3 reads CASSYPSGPQHF. CDR3 sequence (DNA): TGTGCCAGCAGTTACCCCTCGGGGCCCCAGCATTTT.

V is TRBV5-6 and J is TRBJ2-7; 9 nucleotides align to TRBD1. Per germline, CDR1 SGHDT and CDR2 YYEEEE. The CDR3 contains 15 residues. Trimming took 4 bases from V and 5 from J; bases not matched to a gene: 10. This CDR3 is CASSDSGQGIHEQYF. CDR3 coding DNA: TGTGCCAGCAGCGACTCGGGACAGGGTATCCACGAGCAGTACTTC.

The chain uses TRBV4-1 and TRBJ1-1; 8 bases agree with TRBD1. The CDR3 runs 17 residues. After removal of 2 bases from V and 0 bases from J, the junction contained 8 bases not matched to a gene. CDR1 MGHRA and CDR2 YSYEKL come from the germline V gene. In nucleotides, the CDR3 is TGCGCCAGCAGCCAACACCGGGACAGGAGAATGAACACTGAAGCTTTCTTT. Amino acid sequence: CASSQHRDRRMNTEAFF.

The rearrangement links TRBV9 to TRBJ2-5; D may be TRBD1 (6 bases). V shed 4 bases and J shed 2 bases, with 9 bases lying between them. The CDR3 has 13 amino acids. Germline V lookup: CDR1 SGDLS, CDR2 YYNGEE. The CDR3 sequence is CASSTGLQETQYF. For the CDR3, the DNA is TGTGCCAGCAGCACAGGGCTACAAGAGACCCAGTACTTC. The whole variable domain, remainder taken from reference TRBV9 and TRBJ2-5, is DSGVTQTPKHLITATGQRVTLRCSPRSGDLSVYWYQQSLDQGLQFLIQYYNGEERAKGNILERFSAQQFPDLHSELNLSSLELGDSALYFCASSTGLQETQYFGPGTRLLVL.

This chain uses TRBV5-1 with TRBJ2-1; D gene uncertain. V dropped 0 bases and J dropped 5 bases, with 9 bases sitting between them. Looked up from germline, CDR1 is SGHRS and CDR2 is YFSETQ. The CDR3 runs 14 residues. The DNA for the CDR3 is TGCGCCAGCAGCTTGGAACCACTCAACAATGAGCAGTTCTTC. Translating gives CASSLEPLNNEQFF.

The J gene is TRBJ2-5, the V gene TRBV28; 8 bases map to TRBD2. V was pared by 6 bases and J by 2 bases, with 5 bases of the junction left unmatched. Germline CDR1 and CDR2: MDHEN and SYDVKM. The length of the CDR3 is 14 residues. This chain's CDR3 is CASSKLADQETQYF. The CDR3 coding sequence is TGTGCCAGCAGCAAACTAGCGGATCAAGAGACCCAGTACTTC.

V is TRBV7-9 and J is TRBJ2-1; 11 bases map to TRBD1. The CDR3 covers 14 residues. Germline V gene lookup returns CDR1 SEHNR and CDR2 FQNEAQ (reference sequence). The V segment lost 2 bases and the J segment 7 bases; nucleotides outside the gene matches: 1. CDR3 region: CASSLRDRGNEQFF. CDR3 DNA sequence: TGTGCCAGCAGCTTACGGGACAGGGGGAATGAGCAGTTCTTC. Complete variable domain (other parts from reference TRBV7-9 and TRBJ2-1): DTGVSQNPRHKITKRGQNVTFRCDPISEHNRLYWYRQTLGQGPEFLTYFQNEAQLEKSRLLSDRFSAERPKGSFSTLEIQRTEQGDSAMYLCASSLRDRGNEQFFGPGTRLTVL.

The chain links TRBV18 to TRBJ2-7; 7 bases line up with TRBD2. The V gene end was trimmed by 1 base and the J gene end by 4 bases; junction bases not matched to a gene: 10. This CDR3 has 16 residues. CDR1 and CDR2 (germline): KGHSH, LQKENI. The DNA of the CDR3 is TGTGCCAGCTCACCACTCAGGACCCCGCGGGAGTACGAGCAGTACTTC. Protein product: CASSPLRTPREYEQYF.

This chain uses TRBV23-1 with TRBJ2-7; D is possibly TRBD1 (5 bases). TRBV23-1 is flagged as an ORF with uncertain function. Trimming pared 5 bases from V and 0 bases from J, leaving 11 bases between. This CDR3 is 14 amino acids long. This chain's CDR3 is CASSNRPISYEQYF. The CDR3, as DNA: TGCGCCAGCAGTAACAGGCCGATCTCCTACGAGCAGTACTTC.

V is TRBV2 and J is TRBJ1-5; TRBD1 aligns across 10 bases. The length of the CDR3 is 17 residues. V was pared by 7 bases and J by 1 base, with 10 bases of the junction left unmatched. Germline CDR1 is SNHLY and CDR2 is FYNNEI. CDR3 coding DNA: TGTGCCAGCAAGGAGACAGGGGGCGTTATAAGCAATCAGCCCCAGCATTTT. Translated, it gives CASKETGGVISNQPQHF.

Only one count was recorded for this clone. The rearrangement links TRBV7-9 to TRBJ2-1, with a possible D match to TRBD2 (5 bases). Trimming pared 5 bases from V and 9 bases from J, leaving 14 bases between. CDR3 length equals 13 residues. Per germline, CDR1 SEHNR and CDR2 FQNEAQ (reference sequence). In nucleotides, the CDR3 is TGTGCCAGCAGCGTGGACTTCGCGGGTGAGCAGTTCTTC. Protein product: CASSVDFAGEQFF.

The chain joins TRBV9 to TRBJ2-3, with 10 bases fitting TRBD2. This CDR3 is built from 16 residues. V lost 4 bases and J lost 6; bases outside the gene matches: 11. Germline loops: CDR1 SGDLS, CDR2 YYNGEE. CDR3 loop: CASSLLLAGPGDTQYF. The CDR3 bases are TGTGCCAGCAGCCTTCTACTAGCGGGGCCCGGGGATACGCAGTATTTT.

The chain is built from TRBV27 and TRBJ2-1, with 8 bases lining up with TRBD2. The CDR3 is 16 residues long. Germline V gene sequence: CDR1 MNHEY, CDR2 SMNVEV (reference sequence). Trimming cost V 1 base and J 8 bases; bases outside gene matches: 10. CDR3 residues: CASSLFVGSGDYEQFF. CDR3 sequence (DNA): TGTGCCAGCAGTTTATTTGTAGGTAGCGGGGATTATGAGCAGTTCTTC.

The rearrangement joins TRBV4-1 to TRBJ2-1; 10 bases align to TRBD2. CDR1 is MGHRA and CDR2 is YSYEKL in the germline V gene. The CDR3 has 16 amino acids. V dropped 0 bases and J dropped 5; count of bases not matched to a gene: 4. The CDR3 spells CASSQERAGGNNEQFF. For the CDR3, the DNA is TGCGCCAGCAGCCAAGAGAGAGCGGGGGGGAACAATGAGCAGTTCTTC.

The chain joins TRBV6-1 to TRBJ1-2, with no clear D. CDR3 length equals 14 residues. Trimming pared 0 bases from V and 3 bases from J, leaving 8 bases between. Germline V CDR1 and CDR2: MNHNS, SASEGT. CDR3 in amino acids: CASSEAVGDYGYTF. As DNA, the CDR3 is TGTGCCAGCAGTGAAGCAGTCGGGGACTATGGCTACACCTTC.

The chain recombines TRBV4-1 with TRBJ1-6; the D is unclear. The germline V and J ends were trimmed by 4 bases and 0 bases, with 7 bases remaining between them. The V gene's germline CDR1 is MGHRA and CDR2 YSYEKL. The CDR3 extends over 15 amino acids. CDR3 nucleotide sequence: TGCGCCAGCAGCCCTCCAGTCTCCTATAATTCACCCCTCCACTTT. Translating gives CASSPPVSYNSPLHF.

J is TRBJ1-4 and V is TRBV5-1, with TRBD1 identical over 9 bases. This CDR3 is built from 14 residues. V shed 4 bases and J 8 bases; nucleotides not matched to a gene: 6. Per the germline V gene, CDR1 is SGHRS and CDR2 is YFSETQ. CDR3 DNA: TGCGCCAGCAGCACAGGACAGGGGCGGGAAAAACTGTTTTTT. Residues: CASSTGQGREKLFF.